This entry lists 23 T cell receptor beta chains sequenced from one sample in a study of T cells after yellow fever vaccination. MiXCR, applied by TCRdb to the 5' RACE reads, yields one record per CDR3 protein. The table has roughly 520,000 distinct CDR3 sequences, less than 25% seen once. Material: PBMCs, obtained approximately 20 days after the first yellow fever vaccination. Every receptor here comes from a man aged 18 to 35 who received the YFV17D yellow fever vaccine.

This clonotype has only one observation. V usage is TRBV11-2 and J usage is TRBJ2-2, with 10 nucleotides matching TRBD1. Germline CDR1 is SGHAT and CDR2 is FQNNGV. V lost 4 bases to trimming and J lost 3 bases; unmatched junction nucleotides: 11. The CDR3 contains 18 residues. The CDR3 nucleotides are TGTGCCAGCAGCTCATCGTCCGGGACAGGGGACTACACCGGGGAGCTGTTTTTT. Its translation: CASSSSSGTGDYTGELFF.

The table lists this clonotype with a few counts. This chain uses TRBV4-1 with TRBJ2-1; D unresolved. The CDR3 length is 15 residues. V gave up 4 bases and J gave up 2 bases, with 12 bases separating them. Germline V lookup: CDR1 MGHRA, CDR2 YSYEKL. The CDR3 reads CASSPTQTPYNEQFF. CDR3 bases: TGCGCCAGCAGCCCCACCCAAACCCCCTACAATGAGCAGTTCTTC.

This clonotype was counted between two and nine times. The rearrangement links TRBV6-1 to TRBJ1-2; no clear D gene. Between the trimmed V and J ends, which lost 6 bases and 4 bases, there was a span of 15 bases. Germline V lookup: CDR1 MNHNS, CDR2 SASEGT. The CDR3 is 14 amino acids. This CDR3 reads CASSELRQTYGYTF. The CDR3 DNA reads as TGTGCCAGCAGCGAACTCAGGCAGACCTATGGCTACACCTTC.

This clonotype was counted a few times. The chain has TRBV7-9 and TRBJ1-4; D not certain. V shed 5 bases and J shed 8 bases, with 15 bases lying between them. Germline loops: CDR1 SEHNR, CDR2 FQNEAQ (reference sequence). The CDR3 covers 14 residues. The CDR3 DNA follows: TGTGCCAGCAGCAGAGAAGGGTGGGGAGAAAAACTGTTTTTT. It yields the protein CASSREGWGEKLFF.

This clonotype was counted between two and nine times. J is TRBJ2-7 and V is TRBV4-1; TRBD1 aligns across 8 bases. The CDR3 loop spans 17 amino acids. CDR1 is MGHRA and CDR2 is YSYEKL in the germline V gene. V was pared by 7 bases and J by 2 bases, with 16 bases of the junction left unmatched. Here the CDR3 reads CASTPRDRHVLPYEQYV. The DNA of the CDR3 is TGCGCCAGCACCCCCCGGGACAGGCACGTCCTACCCTACGAGCAGTACGTC.

The rearrangement links TRBV6-1 to TRBJ2-3; a weak D match, TRBD2 (6 bases). V gave up 6 bases and J gave up 4 bases, with 20 bases separating them. Germline assignment: CDR1 MNHNS and CDR2 SASEGT. The CDR3 runs 16 residues. In nucleotides, the CDR3 is TGTGCCAGCAGCCGAAGCCGGCGTCCGGGGGCAGATACGCAGTATTTT. Translated: CASSRSRRPGADTQYF.

This clonotype was seen more than once but under ten times. The chain carries TRBV5-8 and TRBJ2-7, with TRBD1 matching over 7 bases. With V trimmed by 4 bases and J by 5 bases, 15 bases remained unmatched. CDR3 length equals 16 residues. In germline, CDR1 is SGHTS, CDR2 YDEGEE. CDR3 nucleotide sequence: TGTGCCAGCAGCCCAGGGACAGCCGGTCGGGACGACGAGCAGTACTTC. It encodes CASSPGTAGRDDEQYF. The full variable domain, in which reference TRBV5-8 and TRBJ2-7 provide the parts outside the CDR3, is EAGVTQSPTHLIKTRGQQATLRCSPISGHTSVYWYQQALGLGLQFLLWYDEGEERNRGNFPPRFSGRQFPNYSSELNVNALELEDSALYLCASSPGTAGRDDEQYFGPGTRLTVT.

The V and J genes are TRBV7-1 and TRBJ2-3, with D perhaps TRBD2 (5 bases). TRBV7-1 is assigned to the ORF class and has an uncertain function. The CDR3 contains 16 residues. Deletions cut 3 bases from V and 1 base from J, with 14 bases between. In DNA form, the CDR3 reads TGTGCCAGCAGCTCTGGACTTCTAGGGCGCACAGATACGCAGTATTTT. Translated, it gives CASSSGLLGRTDTQYF.

The rearrangement links TRBV10-3 to TRBJ2-7; 10 bases are shared with TRBD2. The CDR3 has 15 amino acids. Trimming removed 3 bases from V and 0 bases from J; junction bases left unmatched: 2. CDR1 is ENHRY, CDR2 SYGVKD, per germline. CDR3 in amino acids: CAISDPSGSSYEQYV. DNA for the CDR3: TGTGCCATCAGTGATCCTAGCGGGAGCTCCTACGAGCAGTACGTC.

This clonotype has only a few counts. V usage is TRBV29-1 and J usage is TRBJ1-1; D is perhaps TRBD1 (6 bases). The CDR3 covers 14 residues. V was clipped by 4 bases and J by 1 base, with 13 bases between them. Germline values: CDR1 SQVTM, CDR2 ANQGSEA. The CDR3 sequence is CSVGKTTGNTEAFF. The CDR3 DNA sequence: TGCAGCGTTGGGAAAACGACAGGGAACACTGAAGCTTTCTTT.

This clonotype was observed a handful of times. The chain carries TRBV5-6 and TRBJ1-2; D gene uncertain. CDR1 SGHDT and CDR2 YYEEEE come from the germline V gene. This CDR3 comprises 13 residues. Trimming removed 6 bases from V and 4 bases from J, with 13 bases in between. The CDR3 region has the DNA TGTGCCAGCACCGAGGTCGACGTCTATGGCTACACCTTC. Translation gives CASTEVDVYGYTF.

The rearrangement joins TRBV7-6 to TRBJ2-5; 8 bases align to TRBD1. V dropped 5 bases and J dropped 4; count of bases not matched to a gene: 9. Germline-derived CDR1 and CDR2 are SGHVS and FNYEAQ. The CDR3 is 15 amino acids. In DNA form, the CDR3 reads TGTGCCAGCAGCGAAAGCCCCGGGACAGGAGAGACCCAGTACTTC. The encoded protein is CASSESPGTGETQYF. The complete variable domain, with remaining parts taken from reference TRBV7-6 and TRBJ2-5, reads GAGVSQSPRYKVTKRGQDVALRCDPISGHVSLYWYRQALGQGPEFLTYFNYEAQQDKSGLPNDRFSAERPEGSISTLTIQRTEQRDSAMYRCASSESPGTGETQYFGPGTRLLVL.

V gene TRBV2 combines with J gene TRBJ1-5; the D is unclear. CDR3 length equals 14 residues. The ends were cut back, 7 bases at V and 2 bases at J, with 12 bases in the middle. Looked up from germline, CDR1 is SNHLY and CDR2 is FYNNEI. In DNA, the CDR3 is TGTGCCAGCAATCCGGACTGGGGCAATCAGCCCCAGCATTTT. It codes for CASNPDWGNQPQHF.

In nucleotides, the CDR3 is TGTGCCAGCAGTGAATATCCCGAGACCCGCACAGATACGCAGTATTTT. Amino acids: CASSEYPETRTDTQYF. This sequence joins TRBV2 and TRBJ2-3, with D uncertain. The germline gives CDR1 SNHLY, CDR2 FYNNEI. CDR3 length: 16 residues. V lost 2 bases and J 1 base, leaving 13 bases between the germline ends.

This clonotype was counted a few times. CDR3 amino acids: CSAPRGPSGNTIYF. In DNA form, the CDR3 reads TGCAGCGCCCCGCGGGGTCCCTCTGGAAACACCATATATTTT. This chain connects TRBV29-1 to TRBJ1-3, with D hard to call. This CDR3 is built from 14 residues. Germline loops: CDR1 SQVTM, CDR2 ANQGSEA. V lost 7 bases and J lost 0, with 13 bases in between. Supplemented by reference TRBV29-1 and TRBJ1-3, the full variable domain reads SAVISQKPSRDICQRGTSLTIQCQVDSQVTMMFWYRQQPGQSLTLIATANQGSEATYESGFVIDKFPISRPNLTFSTLTVSNMSPEDSSIYLCSAPRGPSGNTIYFGEGSWLTVV.

The V gene is TRBV5-4, the J gene TRBJ1-1; TRBD1 aligns across 9 bases. CDR1 is SGHNT and CDR2 is YYREEE in the germline V gene (reference sequence). Trimming at V came to 3 bases and at J to 5 bases, leaving 11 bases not matched to a gene. The CDR3 extends over 16 amino acids. The CDR3 loop is CASSSTTPTGGTEAFF. CDR3 nucleotides: TGTGCCAGCAGCTCCACGACCCCGACAGGGGGGACTGAAGCTTTCTTT.

This chain connects TRBV12-3 or TRBV12-4 to TRBJ1-2; D is possibly TRBD1 (6 bases). This CDR3 contains 14 residues. V lost 5 bases and J 8 bases, leaving 18 bases between the germline ends. The CDR3 loop reads CASSLRGGLRGYTF. The CDR3, as DNA: TGTGCCAGCAGTCTCAGGGGTGGGCTTCGGGGCTACACCTTC.

The sample holds a few counts of this clonotype. The chain has TRBV24-1 and TRBJ2-3, with TRBD2 matching 12 bases. Trimming at V came to 0 bases and at J to 3 bases, leaving 3 bases not matched to a gene. Germline CDR1 reads KGHDR; CDR2 reads SFDVKD. The CDR3 has 17 amino acids. The CDR3 loop is CATSDLTSGGRTDTQYF. The CDR3 DNA sequence: TGTGCCACCAGTGATTTGACTAGCGGGGGGAGAACAGATACGCAGTATTTT.

This clonotype has just a few counts. The chain carries TRBV29-1 and TRBJ2-2, with unresolved D. CDR1 and CDR2 from the germline V gene are SQVTM and ANQGSEA. The CDR3 runs to 12 residues. V lost 3 bases to trimming and J lost 4 bases, with 6 bases between them. CDR3 DNA sequence: TGCAGCGTTGAGGGGTCCACCGGGGAGCTGTTTTTT. Encoded protein: CSVEGSTGELFF.

This clonotype came up many times. CDR3 sequence (DNA): TGTGCCAGCAGTGAAGAGGGATCTAGCACAGATACGCAGTATTTT. This translates into CASSEEGSSTDTQYF. The chain joins TRBV6-4 to TRBJ2-3, with D maybe TRBD2 (5 bases). Trimming removed 3 bases at V and 0 bases at J, with 10 bases between. The CDR3 sequence is 15 residues long. Per germline, CDR1 MRHNA and CDR2 SNTAGT.

This clonotype was counted between two and nine times. This sequence joins TRBV28 and TRBJ2-7; 7 bases agree with TRBD1. CDR3 size: 15 residues. The V and J ends lost 2 bases and 3 bases, in that order; junction bases with no gene match: 7. Germline values: CDR1 MDHEN, CDR2 SYDVKM. Written as DNA, the CDR3 is TGTGCCAGCAGTTTAGGGGACAGACCTTTCTACGAGCAGTACGTC. Its protein product is CASSLGDRPFYEQYV.

J is TRBJ2-1 and V is TRBV11-3; D not resolved. The germline CDR1 and CDR2 sequences are SGHNT and YENEEA. Deletions cut 1 base from V and 12 bases from J, with 13 bases between. The CDR3 runs 13 residues. CDR3 region: CASSLAQAEVQFF. CDR3 nucleotides: TGTGCCAGCAGCTTAGCTCAAGCCGAGGTGCAGTTCTTC. The variable domain in full, with the rest retrieved from reference TRBV11-3 and TRBJ2-1, is EAGVVQSPRYKIIEKKQPVAFWCNPISGHNTLYWYLQNLGQGPELLIRYENEEAVDDSQLPKDRFSAERLKGVDSTLKIQPAELGDSAVYLCASSLAQAEVQFFGPGTRLTVL.

This clonotype was found many times. This chain connects TRBV7-6 to TRBJ1-1, with 7 bases aligning to TRBD1. The germline CDR1 and CDR2 sequences are SGHVS and FNYEAQ. Germline trimming cut 5 bases from V and 4 bases from J; bases unmatched to any gene: 10. There are 15 residues in the CDR3. Written as DNA, the CDR3 is TGTGCCAGCAGCCCCCCCAAGGCAGGGGGCACTGAAGCTTTCTTT. Translation: CASSPPKAGGTEAFF.